One TCR beta chain is described in this entry. Using immunoSEQ multiplex PCR, the repertoire was profiled, and TCRdb retains in-frame clones only, with some absent. This table has about 97,000 clones, 80% to 95% appearing once. Germline V gene data show CDR1 as SGHDN and CDR2 as FVKESK. The length of the CDR3 is 15 residues. Between the trimmed V and J ends, which lost 0 bases and 8 bases, there was a span of 13 bases. The data belong to a study of blood T cell repertoires in COVID-19. This sequence originates from a woman aged 50 to 60 with COVID-19, enrolled during active disease. The source material was peripheral blood. The gene calls are TRBV14 and TRBJ1-4; a possible D gene is TRBD1 (5 bases). The CDR3 here is CASSQDLDRGEKLFF. CDR3 DNA sequence: TGTGCCAGCAGCCAAGATCTTGACCGGGGGGAAAAACTGTTTTTT.